In its sample, the clone carrying this T cell receptor (beta chain) was seen once. What it recognizes is unknown. The sample belongs to a study of graft-versus-host responses after intestinal transplantation. About the research overall: Isolated intestinal, liver-intestinal, or multivisceral transplants had been given to the recipients. The whole recipient group had anti-thymocyte globulin induction followed by tacrolimus and steroids for around 3 years. Study results and limitations: Allograft clonal ratios (graft-versus-host to host-versus-graft) were high in patients who had graft-donor T cell macrochimerism. GvH clones detected in recipient marrow included some appearing first in ileum or blood.

Sequenced by immunoSEQ multiplex PCR; TCRdb stores in-frame clones only, minus some. The repertoire holds 80,000 to 100,000 clones, with about nine tenths as singletons. The CDR3 totals 16 residues. Germline V gives CDR1 MNHEY, CDR2 SVGAGI. Trimming shortened V by 3 bases and J by 4 bases, and 18 bases separated the two germline ends. Sequenced here: unstimulated CD4+ T cells sorted from spleen or lymph node cells, sampled before transplant. The sequence was obtained from a human donor who was the organ donor for an intestinal transplant. V and J are TRBV6-5 and TRBJ1-2; TRBD1 might be the D (5 bases). CDR3: CASSYIPLGRGYGYTF. CDR3 bases: TGTGCCAGCAGTTATATCCCCCTGGGGAGGGGCTATGGCTACACCTTC.